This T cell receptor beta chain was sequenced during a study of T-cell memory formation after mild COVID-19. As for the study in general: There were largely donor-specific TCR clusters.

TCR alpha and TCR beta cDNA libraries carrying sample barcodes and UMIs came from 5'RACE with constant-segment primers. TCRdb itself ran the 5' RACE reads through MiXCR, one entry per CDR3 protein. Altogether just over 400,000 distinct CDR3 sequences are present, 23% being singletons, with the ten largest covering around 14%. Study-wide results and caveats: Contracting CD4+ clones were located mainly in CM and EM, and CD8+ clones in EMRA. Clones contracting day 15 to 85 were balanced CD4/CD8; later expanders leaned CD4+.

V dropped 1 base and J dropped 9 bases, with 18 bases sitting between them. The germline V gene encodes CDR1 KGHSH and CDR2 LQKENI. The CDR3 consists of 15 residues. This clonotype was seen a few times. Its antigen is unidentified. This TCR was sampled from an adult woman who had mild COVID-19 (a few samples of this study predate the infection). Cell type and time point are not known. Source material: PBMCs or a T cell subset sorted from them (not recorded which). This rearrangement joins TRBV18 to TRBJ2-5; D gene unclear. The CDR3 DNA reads TGTGCCAGCTCACCACACAAAACACCGGATGGGGCCCAGTACTTC. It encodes CASSPHKTPDGAQYF.